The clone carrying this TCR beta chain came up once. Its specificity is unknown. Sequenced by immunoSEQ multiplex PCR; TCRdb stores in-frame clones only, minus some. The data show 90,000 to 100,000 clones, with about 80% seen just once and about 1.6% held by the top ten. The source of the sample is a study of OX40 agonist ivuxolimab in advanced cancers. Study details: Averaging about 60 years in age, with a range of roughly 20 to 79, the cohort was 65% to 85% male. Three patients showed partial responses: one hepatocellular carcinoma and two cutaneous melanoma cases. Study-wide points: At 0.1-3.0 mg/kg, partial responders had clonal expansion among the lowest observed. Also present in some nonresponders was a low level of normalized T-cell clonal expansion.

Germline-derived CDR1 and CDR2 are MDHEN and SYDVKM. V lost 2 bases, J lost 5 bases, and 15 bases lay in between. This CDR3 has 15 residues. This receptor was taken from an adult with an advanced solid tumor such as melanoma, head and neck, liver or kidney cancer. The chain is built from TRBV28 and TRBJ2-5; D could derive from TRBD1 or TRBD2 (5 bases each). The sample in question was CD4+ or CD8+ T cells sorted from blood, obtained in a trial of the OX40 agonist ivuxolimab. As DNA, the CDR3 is TGTGCCAGCAGTTTACTGACCCCGGGGCGGGAGACCCAGTACTTC. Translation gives CASSLLTPGRETQYF.